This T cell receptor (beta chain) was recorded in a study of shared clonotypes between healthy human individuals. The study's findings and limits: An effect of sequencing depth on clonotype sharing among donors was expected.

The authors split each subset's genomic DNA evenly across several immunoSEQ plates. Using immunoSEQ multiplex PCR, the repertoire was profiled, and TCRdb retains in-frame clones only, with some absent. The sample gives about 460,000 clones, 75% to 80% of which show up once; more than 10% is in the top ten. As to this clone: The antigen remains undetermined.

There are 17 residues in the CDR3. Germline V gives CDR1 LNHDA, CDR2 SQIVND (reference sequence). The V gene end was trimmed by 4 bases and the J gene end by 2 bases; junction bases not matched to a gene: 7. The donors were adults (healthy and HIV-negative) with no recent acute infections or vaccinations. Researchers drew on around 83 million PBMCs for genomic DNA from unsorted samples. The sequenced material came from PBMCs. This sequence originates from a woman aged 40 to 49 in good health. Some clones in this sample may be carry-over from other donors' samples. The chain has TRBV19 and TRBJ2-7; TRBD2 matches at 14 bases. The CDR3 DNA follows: TGTGCCAGTAGTACTCCGGGACTAGCGGGGGACACCTACGAGCAGTACTTC. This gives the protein CASSTPGLAGDTYEQYF. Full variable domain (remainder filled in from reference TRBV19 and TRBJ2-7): DGGITQSPKYLFRKEGQNVTLSCEQNLNHDAMYWYRQDPGQGLRLIYYSQIVNDFQKGDIAEGYSVSREKKESFPLTVTSAQKNPTAFYLCASSTPGLAGDTYEQYFGPGTRLTVT.